The present T cell receptor beta chain was sequenced within a study of blood T cell repertoires in COVID-19. Study information: T cells, B-cell-depleted T cells, or PBMCs supplied cDNA or gDNA.

This clone was counted a single time. In the original processing: Cell counts per sample came from amplifying reference gene primers. TCRdb's copy holds only in-frame clones and misses some; the assay was immunoSEQ multiplex PCR. The V and J calls and clone size were taken over from that table, and D and trimming were inferred from the DNA. The sample gives 60,000 to 65,000 clones, 85% to 90% of which show up once; more than 6.5% is in the top ten. Germline assignment: CDR1 SGHTS and CDR2 YDEGEE. V lost 0 bases, J lost 4 bases, and 4 bases stayed unmatched. The CDR3 extends over 16 amino acids. Sequencing was done on a sample of peripheral blood. This receptor was obtained from a human donor with active COVID-19. The donor label of this sample is uncertain. The chain combines TRBV5-8 with TRBJ2-3; TRBD2 matches 11 bases. The CDR3 here is CASSLEGTSGPDTQYF. CDR3 coding DNA: TGTGCCAGCAGCTTGGAAGGGACTAGCGGACCAGATACGCAGTATTTT.